A single sample is the source of the 8 T cell receptor beta chains below, sequenced in a study of identical twins. TCRdb reprocessed the 5' RACE reads via MiXCR and lists one record per CDR3 protein. The table has 450,000 or so distinct CDR3 sequences, around 24% seen once. Separately, the same data were catalogued under a study of T cells expressing NK-cell markers.

The sequencing input was CD4+ T cells sorted from blood. These receptors were taken from a woman aged 18-29 years in good health.

This chain links TRBV20-1 with TRBJ2-1; 11 bases align to TRBD2. Germline loops: CDR1 DFQATT, CDR2 SNEGSKA (reference sequence). V shed 6 bases, J shed 6 bases, and the junction held 19 bases outside the gene matches. The CDR3 consists of 18 residues. This CDR3 is CSARDPLAGGIRGNEQFF. CDR3 DNA: TGCAGTGCCCGTGACCCTTTAGCGGGAGGGATCCGTGGCAATGAGCAGTTCTTC.

This clonotype turned up a few times. The CDR3, as DNA: TGTGCCAGCAGCCAGAGGGACTGGCACTATACGCAGTATTTT. It specifies CASSQRDWHYTQYF. V and J are TRBV3-1 and TRBJ2-3; D is possibly TRBD2 (6 bases). CDR3 length: 14 residues. The V gene's germline CDR1 is LGHDT and CDR2 YNNKEL (reference sequence). The germline V and J ends were trimmed by 3 bases and 7 bases, with 14 bases remaining between them.

This chain links TRBV7-9 with TRBJ1-4, with a possible D match to TRBD1 (5 bases). The CDR3 length is 17 residues. Trimming shortened V by 2 bases and J by 10 bases, and 23 bases separated the two germline ends. CDR1 SEHNR and CDR2 FQNEAQ come from the germline V gene (reference sequence). In nucleotides, the CDR3 is TGTGCCAGCAGCTTACGATCTGGGGCGCGGGGCTATGCAAAACTGTTTTTT. This translates into CASSLRSGARGYAKLFF.

This clonotype was seen only a few times. V usage is TRBV6-5 and J usage is TRBJ2-1; 7 nucleotides match TRBD2. This CDR3 is 15 amino acids long. The J segment lost 4 bases and the V segment lost 0 bases, leaving 3 bases of the junction unmatched. Germline V gene sequence: CDR1 MNHEY, CDR2 SVGAGI. In DNA form, the CDR3 reads TGTGCCAGCAGTTACTCTCTAGCGGAGTACAATGAGCAGTTCTTC. Its translation is CASSYSLAEYNEQFF.

This clonotype was counted between two and nine times. The V and J genes are TRBV5-1 and TRBJ1-6; D not resolved. This CDR3 comprises 14 residues. V lost 0 bases and J lost 7, with 8 bases in between. Germline assignment: CDR1 SGHRS and CDR2 YFSETQ. Written as DNA, the CDR3 is TGCGCCAGCAGCTTGGCGGCAGCCAATTCACCCCTCCACTTT. Translated: CASSLAAANSPLHF.

The chain links TRBV9 to TRBJ2-1; tentative D call: TRBD1 (6 bases). The CDR3 runs 14 residues. Germline V gene lookup returns CDR1 SGDLS and CDR2 YYNGEE. V lost 4 bases and J 3 bases, leaving 11 bases between the germline ends. The CDR3 DNA sequence: TGTGCCAGCAGCCGAGGGGGTCACTACAATGAGCAGTTCTTC. This translates into CASSRGGHYNEQFF.

The chain has TRBV5-5 and TRBJ1-6; D is uncertain. The CDR3 runs to 13 residues. V lost 3 bases to trimming and J lost 7 bases, with 8 bases between them. Germline-derived CDR1 and CDR2 are SGHKS and YYEKEE (reference sequence). The DNA for the CDR3 is TGTGCCAGCAGCTCGGACGGGAATTCACCCCTCCACTTT. This codes for CASSSDGNSPLHF. Full variable domain (remainder filled in from reference TRBV5-5 and TRBJ1-6): DAGVTQSPTHLIKTRGQQVTLRCSPISGHKSVSWYQQVLGQGPQFIFQYYEKEERGRGNFPDRFSARQFPNYSSELNVNALLLGDSALYLCASSSDGNSPLHFGNGTRLTVT.

This clonotype has a single count. The chain recombines TRBV6-1 with TRBJ1-2, with 11 bases that match TRBD1. CDR3 length: 13 residues. The V and J ends lost 3 bases and 8 bases, in that order; junction bases with no gene match: 2. Germline V gives CDR1 MNHNS, CDR2 SASEGT. CDR3 in amino acids: CASSEDRGLGYTF. DNA for the CDR3: TGTGCCAGCAGTGAGGACAGGGGGCTGGGCTACACCTTC.